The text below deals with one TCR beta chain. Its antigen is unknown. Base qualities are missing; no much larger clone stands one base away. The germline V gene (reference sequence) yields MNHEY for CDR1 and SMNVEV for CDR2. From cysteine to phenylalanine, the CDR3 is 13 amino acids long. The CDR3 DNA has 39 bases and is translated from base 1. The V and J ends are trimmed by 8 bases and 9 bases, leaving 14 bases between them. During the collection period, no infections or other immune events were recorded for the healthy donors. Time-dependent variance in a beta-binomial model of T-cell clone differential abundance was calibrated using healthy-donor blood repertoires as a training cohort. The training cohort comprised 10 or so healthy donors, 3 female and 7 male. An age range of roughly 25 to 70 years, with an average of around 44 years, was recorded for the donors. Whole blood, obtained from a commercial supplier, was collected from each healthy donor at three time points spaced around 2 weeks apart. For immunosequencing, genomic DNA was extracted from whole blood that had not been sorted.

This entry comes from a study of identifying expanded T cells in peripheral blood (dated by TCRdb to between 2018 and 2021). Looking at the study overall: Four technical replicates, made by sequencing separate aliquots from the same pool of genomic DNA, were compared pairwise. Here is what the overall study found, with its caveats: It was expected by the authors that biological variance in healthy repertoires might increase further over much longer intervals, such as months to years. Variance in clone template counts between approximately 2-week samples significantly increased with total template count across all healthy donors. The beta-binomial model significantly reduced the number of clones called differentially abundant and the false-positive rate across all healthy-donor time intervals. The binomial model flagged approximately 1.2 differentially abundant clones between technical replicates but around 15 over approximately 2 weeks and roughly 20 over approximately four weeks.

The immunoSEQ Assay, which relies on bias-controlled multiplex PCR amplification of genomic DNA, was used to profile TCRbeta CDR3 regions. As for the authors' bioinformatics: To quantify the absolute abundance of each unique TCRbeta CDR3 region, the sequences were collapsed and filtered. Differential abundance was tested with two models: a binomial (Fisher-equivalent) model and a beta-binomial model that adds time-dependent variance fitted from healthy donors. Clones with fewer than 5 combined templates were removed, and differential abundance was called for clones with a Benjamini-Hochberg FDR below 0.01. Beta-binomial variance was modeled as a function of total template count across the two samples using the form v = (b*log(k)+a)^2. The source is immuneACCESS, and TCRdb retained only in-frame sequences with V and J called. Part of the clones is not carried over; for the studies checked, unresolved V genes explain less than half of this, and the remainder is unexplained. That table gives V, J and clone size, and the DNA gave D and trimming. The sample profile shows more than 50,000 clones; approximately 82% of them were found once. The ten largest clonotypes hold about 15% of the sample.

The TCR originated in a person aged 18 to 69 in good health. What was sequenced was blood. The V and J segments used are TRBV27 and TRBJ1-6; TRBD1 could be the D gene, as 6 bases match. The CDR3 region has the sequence CASGGRVGSPLHF. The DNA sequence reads TGTGCCAGCGGGGGCAGGGTGGGTTCACCCCTCCACTTT.